This T cell receptor beta chain was profiled in a study of blood T cells in healthy people across ages. Study-level points and caveats: Roughly linearly, TCR beta diversity per million T cells fell as age increased. Diversity of TCR beta correlated strongly with naive T cell percentage.

Drawing of peripheral blood yielded 8.5 to 10 milliliters from each donor. As concerns this clonotype: Its specificity is not known.

This CDR3 region has 12 residues. V lost 1 base to trimming and J lost 5 bases, with 6 bases between them. The germline gives CDR1 LGHDT, CDR2 YNNKEL (reference sequence). Using a J-beta primer mix together with a sample-barcoded 5' primer, a second PCR was run for roughly 6 to 12 cycles. TCRdb called the 5' RACE reads again in MiXCR, with one record for every CDR3 protein. The repertoire holds 1.5 million to 1.8 million distinct CDR3 sequences, with under 55% as singletons. The sequence was obtained from a woman between 18 and 29 years old in good health. The specimen was blood. This sequence joins TRBV3-1 and TRBJ2-7, with D unresolved. This CDR3 is CASSQAVDEQYF. DNA for the CDR3: TGTGCCAGCAGCCAAGCAGTAGACGAGCAGTACTTC.